This T cell receptor (beta chain) comes out of a study of blood T cell repertoires in COVID-19. On the study more broadly: Italy, Spain and the United States were the sources of the convalescent and acute COVID-19 samples. In each case, the material was cDNA or gDNA derived from T cells, B-cell-depleted T cells, or PBMCs.

This clone was recorded a few times. From germline, CDR1 is SGDLS and CDR2 YYNGEE. V lost 1 base, J lost 5 bases, and 13 bases lay in between. The CDR3 has 15 amino acids. Authors' analysis steps: How many nucleated cells were present was estimated from reference gene primer amplification. The method was immunoSEQ multiplex PCR; TCRdb's version includes in-frame clones alone and lacks a portion of them. Clonal size and the V and J genes are those of that table, whereas D and trimming came from the DNA. The sample holds around 180,000 clones, roughly 82% seen once. Specimen: peripheral blood. The receptor's source is a woman in her 30s with acute or convalescent COVID-19. The J gene is TRBJ2-1, the V gene TRBV9; D not certain. The CDR3 DNA is TGTGCCAGCAGCGTAACCCGGAGCGTTAACAATGAGCAGTTCTTC. This translates into CASSVTRSVNNEQFF.